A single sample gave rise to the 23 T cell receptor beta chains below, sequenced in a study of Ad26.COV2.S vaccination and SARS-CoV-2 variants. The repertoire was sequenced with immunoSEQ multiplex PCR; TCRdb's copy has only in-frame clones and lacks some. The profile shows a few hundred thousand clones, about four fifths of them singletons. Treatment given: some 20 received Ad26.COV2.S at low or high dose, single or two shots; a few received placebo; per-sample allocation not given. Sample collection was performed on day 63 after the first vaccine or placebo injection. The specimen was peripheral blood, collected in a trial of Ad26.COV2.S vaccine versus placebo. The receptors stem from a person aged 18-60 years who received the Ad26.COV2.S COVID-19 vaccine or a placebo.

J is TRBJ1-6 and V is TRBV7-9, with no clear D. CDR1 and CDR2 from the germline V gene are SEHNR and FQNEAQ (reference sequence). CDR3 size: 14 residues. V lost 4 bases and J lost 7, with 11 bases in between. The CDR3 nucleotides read TGTGCCAGCAGCTCGCCAGAAGGCAATTCACCCCTCCACTTT. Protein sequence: CASSSPEGNSPLHF.

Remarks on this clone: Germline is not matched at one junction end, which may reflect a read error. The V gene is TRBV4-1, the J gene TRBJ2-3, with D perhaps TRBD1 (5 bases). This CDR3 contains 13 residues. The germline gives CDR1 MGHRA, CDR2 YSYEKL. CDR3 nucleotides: TGCGCCAGCAGACAAGGGGTTTTTGATACGCAGTATTTT. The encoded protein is CASRQGVFDTQYF.

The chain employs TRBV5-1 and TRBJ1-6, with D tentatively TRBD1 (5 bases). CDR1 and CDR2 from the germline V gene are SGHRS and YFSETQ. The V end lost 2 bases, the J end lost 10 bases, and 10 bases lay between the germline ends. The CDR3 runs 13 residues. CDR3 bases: TGCGCCAGCAGCTTAGCAGGGCACTCACCCCTCCACTTT. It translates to CASSLAGHSPLHF.

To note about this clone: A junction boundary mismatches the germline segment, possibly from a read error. The CDR3 sequence is CASSSRDNF. As DNA, the CDR3 is TGTGCCAGCAGCTCCCGGGACAACTTC. The chain carries TRBV7-9 and TRBJ2-7; D is perhaps TRBD1 (6 bases). This CDR3 contains 9 residues. Per the germline V gene, CDR1 is SEHNR and CDR2 is FQNEAQ (reference sequence).

The CDR3 DNA is TGCGCCAGCAGCCAAGTGCCTGGTTTGGGGGACAGGGGTGGCTACACCTTC. As protein: CASSQVPGLGDRGGYTF. This chain connects TRBV4-1 to TRBJ1-2; 10 bases fit TRBD1. Germline-derived CDR1 and CDR2 are MGHRA and YSYEKL. There are 17 residues in the CDR3. The trim removed 1 base at V and 7 bases at J, leaving 12 bases unmatched.

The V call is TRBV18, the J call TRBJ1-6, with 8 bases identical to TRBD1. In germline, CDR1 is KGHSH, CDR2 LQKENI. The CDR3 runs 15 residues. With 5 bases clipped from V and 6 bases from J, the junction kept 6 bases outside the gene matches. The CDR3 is CASSATGVGNSPLHF. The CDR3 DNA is TGTGCCAGCTCAGCGACAGGGGTAGGTAATTCACCCCTCCACTTT.

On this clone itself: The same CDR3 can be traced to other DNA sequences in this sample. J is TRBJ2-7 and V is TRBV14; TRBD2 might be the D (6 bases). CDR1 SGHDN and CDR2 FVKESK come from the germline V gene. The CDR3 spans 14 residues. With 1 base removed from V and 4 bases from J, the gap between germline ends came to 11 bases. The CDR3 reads CASSQAGTGYEQYF. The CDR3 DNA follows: TGTGCCAGCAGCCAAGCTGGGACTGGGTACGAGCAGTACTTC.

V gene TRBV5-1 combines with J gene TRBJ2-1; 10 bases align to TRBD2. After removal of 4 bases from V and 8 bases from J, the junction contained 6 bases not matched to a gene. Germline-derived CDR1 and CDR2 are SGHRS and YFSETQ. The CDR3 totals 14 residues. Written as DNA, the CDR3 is TGCGCCAGCAGCGCTCTAGCGGGAGATCATGAGCAGTTCTTC. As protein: CASSALAGDHEQFF.

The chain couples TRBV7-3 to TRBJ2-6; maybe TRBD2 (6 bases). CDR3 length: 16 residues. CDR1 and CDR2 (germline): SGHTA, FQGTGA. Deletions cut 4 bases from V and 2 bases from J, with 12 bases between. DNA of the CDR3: TGTGCCAGCAGCTACGCCCCGGGGGCTGGGGCCAACGTCCTGACTTTC. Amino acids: CASSYAPGAGANVLTF.

This CDR3 is CASSLETRSGTYEQYF. The CDR3 region has the DNA TGTGCCAGCAGCTTGGAAACTAGGTCGGGGACCTACGAGCAGTACTTC. The rearrangement joins TRBV5-5 to TRBJ2-7, with a weak D call TRBD2 (5 bases). Looked up from germline, CDR1 is SGHKS and CDR2 is YYEKEE (reference sequence). The CDR3 totals 16 residues. The V end lost 0 bases, the J end lost 2 bases, and 15 bases lay between the germline ends. Variable domain in full (rest from reference TRBV5-5 and TRBJ2-7): DAGVTQSPTHLIKTRGQQVTLRCSPISGHKSVSWYQQVLGQGPQFIFQYYEKEERGRGNFPDRFSARQFPNYSSELNVNALLLGDSALYLCASSLETRSGTYEQYFGPGTRLTVT.

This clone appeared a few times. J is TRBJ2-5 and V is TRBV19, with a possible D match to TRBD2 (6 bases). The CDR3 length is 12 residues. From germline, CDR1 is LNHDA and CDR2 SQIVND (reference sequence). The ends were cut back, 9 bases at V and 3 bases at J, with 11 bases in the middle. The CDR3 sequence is CASAGHKETQYF. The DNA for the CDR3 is TGTGCCAGCGCGGGGCATAAAGAGACCCAGTACTTC.

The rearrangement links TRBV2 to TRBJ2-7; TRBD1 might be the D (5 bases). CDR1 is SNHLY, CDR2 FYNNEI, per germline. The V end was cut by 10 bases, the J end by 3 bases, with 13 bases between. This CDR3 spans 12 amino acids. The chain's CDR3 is CATSGQSYEQYF. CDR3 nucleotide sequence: TGTGCCACTTCAGGACAAAGCTACGAGCAGTACTTC.

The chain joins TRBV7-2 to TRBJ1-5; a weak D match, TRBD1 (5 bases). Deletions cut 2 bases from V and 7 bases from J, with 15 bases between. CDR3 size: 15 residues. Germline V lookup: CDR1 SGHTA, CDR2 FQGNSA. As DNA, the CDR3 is TGTGCCAGCAGCTTAAACTTTCAGGGTGGACAGCCCCAGCATTTT. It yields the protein CASSLNFQGGQPQHF.

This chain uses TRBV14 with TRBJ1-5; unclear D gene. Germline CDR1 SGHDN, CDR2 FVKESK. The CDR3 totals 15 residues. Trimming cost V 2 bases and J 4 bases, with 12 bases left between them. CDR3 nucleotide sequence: TGTGCCAGCAGCCAATTCGGGGTAGGTAATCAGCCCCAGCATTTT. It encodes CASSQFGVGNQPQHF.

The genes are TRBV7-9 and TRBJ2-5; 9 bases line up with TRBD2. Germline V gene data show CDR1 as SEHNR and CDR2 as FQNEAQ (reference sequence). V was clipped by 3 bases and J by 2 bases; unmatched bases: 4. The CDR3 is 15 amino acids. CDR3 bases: TGTGCCAGCAGCTTTTGGCGGGGGGGTCAAGAGACCCAGTACTTC. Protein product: CASSFWRGGQETQYF.

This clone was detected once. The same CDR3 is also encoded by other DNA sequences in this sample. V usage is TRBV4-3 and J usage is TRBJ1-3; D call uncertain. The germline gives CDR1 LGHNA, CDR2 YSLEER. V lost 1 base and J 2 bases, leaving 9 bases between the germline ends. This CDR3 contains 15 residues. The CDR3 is CASSQGTGAGNTIYF. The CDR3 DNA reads TGCGCCAGCAGCCAAGGGACGGGCGCTGGAAACACCATATATTTT.

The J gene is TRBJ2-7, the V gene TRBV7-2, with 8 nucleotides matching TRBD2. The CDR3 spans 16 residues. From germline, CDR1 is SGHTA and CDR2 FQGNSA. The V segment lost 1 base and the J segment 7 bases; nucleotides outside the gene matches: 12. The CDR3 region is CASSLEAGTSTREQYF. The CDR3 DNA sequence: TGTGCCAGCAGCTTAGAGGCCGGGACTAGTACGCGGGAGCAGTACTTC.

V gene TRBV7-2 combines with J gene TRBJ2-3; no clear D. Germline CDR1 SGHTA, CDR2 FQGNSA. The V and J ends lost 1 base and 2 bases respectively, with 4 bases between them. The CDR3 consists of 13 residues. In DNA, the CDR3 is TGTGCCAGCAGCTTAGGGGTCACAGATACGCAGTATTTT. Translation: CASSLGVTDTQYF.

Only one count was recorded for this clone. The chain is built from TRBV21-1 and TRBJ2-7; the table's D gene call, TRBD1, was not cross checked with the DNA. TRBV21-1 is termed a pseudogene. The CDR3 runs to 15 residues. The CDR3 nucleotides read TGTGCCAGCAACCCGAACCGGGACAGGGGATCCGAGCAGTACTTC. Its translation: CASNPNRDRGSEQYF.

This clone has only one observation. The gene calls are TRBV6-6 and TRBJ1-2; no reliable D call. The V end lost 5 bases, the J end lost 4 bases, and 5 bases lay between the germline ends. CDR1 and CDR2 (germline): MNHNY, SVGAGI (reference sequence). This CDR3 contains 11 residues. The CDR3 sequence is CASSGSYGYTF. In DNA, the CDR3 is TGTGCCAGCAGTGGGTCCTATGGCTACACCTTC.

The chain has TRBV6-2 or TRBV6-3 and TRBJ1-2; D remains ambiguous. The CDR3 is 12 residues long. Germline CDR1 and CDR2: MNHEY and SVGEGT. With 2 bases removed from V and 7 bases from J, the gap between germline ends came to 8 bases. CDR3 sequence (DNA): TGTGCCAGCAGTTACCCAACAGCTGGCTACACCTTC. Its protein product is CASSYPTAGYTF.

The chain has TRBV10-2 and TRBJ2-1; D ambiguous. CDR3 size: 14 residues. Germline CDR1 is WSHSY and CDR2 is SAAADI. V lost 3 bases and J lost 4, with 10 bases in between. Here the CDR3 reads CASSDGNRYNEQFF. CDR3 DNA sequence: TGCGCCAGCAGTGATGGTAACAGATACAATGAGCAGTTCTTC.

The CDR3 nucleotides are TGTGCCAGCAGCGTAGCGTTTCTAGCGGTTAATGAGCAGTTCTTC. It codes for CASSVAFLAVNEQFF. The chain uses TRBV9 and TRBJ2-1; 7 bases are shared with TRBD2. The CDR3 has 15 amino acids. V was pared by 0 bases and J by 7 bases, with 7 bases of the junction left unmatched. Germline assignment: CDR1 SGDLS and CDR2 YYNGEE.